This T cell receptor beta chain is from a study of beta chain features in type 1 diabetes. Study-wide results and limits: Shortening of TCRB CDR3s, moderate but significant, appeared in all four CD4+ subsets of Type 1 diabetes patients. Patients with type 1 diabetes showed fewer VDJ junction insertions and more deletions.

Points on this clone: Its cognate antigen is unknown.

This CDR3 contains 11 residues. The germline gives CDR1 DFQATT, CDR2 SNEGSKA (reference sequence). The germline V and J ends were trimmed by 2 bases and 9 bases, with 10 bases remaining between them. The isolated RNA, all of it, was reverse transcribed, so expressed TCRB transcripts were what got sequenced. TCRdb keeps only in-frame clones here, not all; method: immunoSEQ multiplex PCR. This table has roughly 240,000 clones, roughly 24% appearing once. This TCR was sampled from a woman in her thirties with type 1 diabetes. The chain is built from TRBV20-1 and TRBJ1-2; no definite D call. The sequenced material came from naive CD4+ T cells from blood. Here the CDR3 DNA reads TGCAGTGCTAGACTTGGACTGAGCTACACCTTC. Translating gives CSARLGLSYTF.